This T cell receptor beta chain was identified in a study of T cells in Graves' hyperthyroidism and ophthalmopathy. Notes on the study in general: In blood, most of the thyroid clonotypes expanded above 0.001 were also present. For ophthalmopathy, model prediction preceded onset by a median roughly 6.5 months. In the analysis, a 13 V-J model separated ophthalmopathy from stable hyperthyroidism.

Germline V gives CDR1 SGHNT, CDR2 YENEEA. The CDR3 is 14 residues long. Unmatched junction bases numbered 5, after V lost 3 bases and J lost 6 bases. Notes on this clonotype: What it binds is unknown.

Template material for amplifying TCR beta CDR3 regions consisted of RNA transcripts. RT-PCR in the first round (using the HTBI primer set) targeted the TCR CDR3. TCRdb redid the calling of the multiplex PCR reads with MiXCR, one entry per CDR3 protein. The top ten hold roughly 80% of the sample, which has approximately 360,000 distinct CDR3 sequences, 20% to 25% seen once. The chain uses TRBV11-3 and TRBJ1-5; 7 bases are a match to TRBD1. This clonotype was sampled from a man aged 45 to 65 with Graves' hyperthyroidism. Sequences were obtained from blood. The CDR3 DNA sequence: TGTGCCAGCAGCTTCACAGGGGAGGGTCAGCCCCAGCATTTT. Encoded protein: CASSFTGEGQPQHF.